These 7 T cell receptor beta chains originate from one sample sequenced in a study of neoadjuvant nivolumab and ipilimumab in lung cancer. Repertoires were generated with immunoSEQ multiplex PCR, while TCRdb's copy carries only in-frame clones and drops some. The sample shows 40,000 to 55,000 clones, around 89% of them seen only once. The source material was blood, sampled before neoadjuvant nivolumab, alone or with ipilimumab. The source of these receptors is an adult with non-small cell lung cancer. Some clones in this sample may be carry-over from other donors' samples.

This clone was detected once. The rearrangement uses TRBV14 and TRBJ2-1, with TRBD2 matching 15 bases. Germline CDR1 reads SGHDN; CDR2 reads FVKESK. CDR3 length: 18 amino acids. J gave up 15 bases and V 3 bases, and 18 bases lay outside the gene matches. The CDR3: CASSQSGTGWTSGRGRFF. For the CDR3, the DNA is TGTGCCAGCAGCCAGTCCGGGACAGGCTGGACTAGCGGGAGGGGACGGTTCTTC.

CDR3 coding DNA: TGTGCCTGGAGTGTAGCAGGGGATCAGCCCCAGCATTTT. Its protein product is CAWSVAGDQPQHF. The chain recombines TRBV30 with TRBJ1-5, with D maybe TRBD1 (6 bases). CDR1 GTSNPN and CDR2 SVGIG come from the germline V gene (reference sequence). V lost 0 bases and J 5 bases, leaving 8 bases between the germline ends. The CDR3 is 13 amino acids.

This clone has just one count. The chain uses TRBV25-1 and TRBJ2-3; D tentatively fits TRBD1 or TRBD2 (6 bases each). Germline CDR1 and CDR2: MGHDK and SYGVNS. The V gene lost 5 bases and the J gene lost 3 bases, with 15 bases spanning the gap. The CDR3 totals 15 residues. The CDR3 DNA follows: TGTGCCAGCAGTCAACAGGGACTGAGGACAGATACGCAGTATTTT. It specifies CASSQQGLRTDTQYF.

The rearrangement links TRBV5-1 to TRBJ1-2; weak D call: TRBD1 (5 bases). The CDR3 has 15 amino acids. Trimming cost V 0 bases and J 4 bases, with 13 bases left between them. Germline V gene lookup returns CDR1 SGHRS and CDR2 YFSETQ. CDR3 loop: CASSLAAGPGYGYTF. The CDR3 nucleotides are TGCGCCAGCAGCTTGGCCGCGGGGCCAGGCTATGGCTACACCTTC.

CDR3 in DNA: TGTGCCAGCTCACCAATCCAGCAAGAGACCCAGTACTTC. It codes for CASSPIQQETQYF. J is TRBJ2-5 and V is TRBV18; D gene unclear. Trimming removed 2 bases at V and 2 bases at J, with 6 bases between. The CDR3 consists of 13 residues. Germline-derived CDR1 and CDR2 are KGHSH and LQKENI.

The chain employs TRBV7-2 and TRBJ2-7; 10 bases match TRBD2. The CDR3 extends over 15 amino acids. Trimming removed 2 bases from V and 1 base from J; junction bases left unmatched: 2. Germline V lookup: CDR1 SGHTA, CDR2 FQGNSA. The CDR3 is CASSLSAGGSYEQYF. For the CDR3, the DNA is TGTGCCAGCAGCTTATCAGCGGGAGGGTCCTACGAGCAGTACTTC. The entire variable domain, with the rest obtained from reference TRBV7-2 and TRBJ2-7, is as follows: GAGVSQSPSNKVTEKGKDVELRCDPISGHTALYWYRQSLGQGLEFLIYFQGNSAPDKSGLPSDRFSAERTGGSVSTLTIQRTQQEDSAVYLCASSLSAGGSYEQYFGPGTRLTVT.

The chain carries TRBV30 and TRBJ2-6, with 7 bases identical to TRBD1. This CDR3 spans 14 amino acids. CDR1 is GTSNPN, CDR2 SVGIG, per germline (reference sequence). The ends lost 7 bases at V and 0 bases at J; junction bases unmatched: 3. The CDR3 DNA reads as TGTGCCTCAGGACAGGTCTCTGGGGCCAACGTCCTGACTTTC. Its translation is CASGQVSGANVLTF.